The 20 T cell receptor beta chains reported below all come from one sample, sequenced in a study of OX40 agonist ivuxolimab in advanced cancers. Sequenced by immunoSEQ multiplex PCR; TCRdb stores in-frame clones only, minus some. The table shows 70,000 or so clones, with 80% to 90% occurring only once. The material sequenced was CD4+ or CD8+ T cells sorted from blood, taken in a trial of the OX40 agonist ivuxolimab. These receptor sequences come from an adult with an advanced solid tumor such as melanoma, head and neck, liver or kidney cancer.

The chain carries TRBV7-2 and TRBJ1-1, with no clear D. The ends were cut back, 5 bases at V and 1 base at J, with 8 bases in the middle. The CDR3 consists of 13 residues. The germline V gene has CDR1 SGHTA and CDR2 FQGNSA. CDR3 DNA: TGTGCCAGCAGCGGTCAACGGAACACTGAAGCTTTCTTT. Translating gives CASSGQRNTEAFF.

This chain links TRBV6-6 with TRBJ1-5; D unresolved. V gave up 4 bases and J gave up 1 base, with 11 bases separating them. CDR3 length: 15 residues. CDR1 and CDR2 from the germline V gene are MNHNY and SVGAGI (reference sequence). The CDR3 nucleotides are TGTGCCAGCAGTTCCCAAAAAGGCAGCAATCAGCCCCAGCATTTT. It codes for CASSSQKGSNQPQHF.

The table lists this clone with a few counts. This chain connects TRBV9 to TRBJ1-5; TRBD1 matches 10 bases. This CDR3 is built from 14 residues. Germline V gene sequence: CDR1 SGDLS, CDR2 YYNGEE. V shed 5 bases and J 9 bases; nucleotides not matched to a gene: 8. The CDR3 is CASSGTGEMRPQHF. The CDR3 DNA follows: TGTGCCAGCAGTGGGACAGGGGAAATGAGGCCCCAGCATTTT.

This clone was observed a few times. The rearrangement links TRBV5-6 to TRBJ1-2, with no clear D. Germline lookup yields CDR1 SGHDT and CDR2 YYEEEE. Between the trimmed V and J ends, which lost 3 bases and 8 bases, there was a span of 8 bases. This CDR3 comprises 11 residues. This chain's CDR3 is CASSSAGGYTF. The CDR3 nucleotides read TGTGCCAGCAGCTCAGCGGGGGGCTACACCTTC. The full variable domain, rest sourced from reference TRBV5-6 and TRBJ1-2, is DAGVTQSPTHLIKTRGQQVTLRCSPKSGHDTVSWYQQALGQGPQFIFQYYEEEERQRGNFPDRFSGHQFPNYSSELNVNALLLGDSALYLCASSSAGGYTFGSGTRLTVV.

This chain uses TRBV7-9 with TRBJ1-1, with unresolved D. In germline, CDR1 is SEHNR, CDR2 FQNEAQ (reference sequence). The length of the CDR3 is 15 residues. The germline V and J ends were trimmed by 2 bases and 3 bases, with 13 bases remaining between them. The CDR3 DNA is TGTGCCAGCAGCTTATCGGGATGGGAAGACACTGAAGCTTTCTTT. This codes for CASSLSGWEDTEAFF.

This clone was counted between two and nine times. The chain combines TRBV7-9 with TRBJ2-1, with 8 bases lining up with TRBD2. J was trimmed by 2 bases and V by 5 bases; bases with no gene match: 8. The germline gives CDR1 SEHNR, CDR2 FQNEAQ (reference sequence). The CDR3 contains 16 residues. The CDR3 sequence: CASSLSRGEAYNEQFF. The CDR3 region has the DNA TGTGCCAGCAGCCTATCGCGGGGGGAGGCCTACAATGAGCAGTTCTTC. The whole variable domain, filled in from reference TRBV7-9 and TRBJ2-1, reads DTGVSQNPRHKITKRGQNVTFRCDPISEHNRLYWYRQTLGQGPEFLTYFQNEAQLEKSRLLSDRFSAERPKGSFSTLEIQRTEQGDSAMYLCASSLSRGEAYNEQFFGPGTRLTVL.

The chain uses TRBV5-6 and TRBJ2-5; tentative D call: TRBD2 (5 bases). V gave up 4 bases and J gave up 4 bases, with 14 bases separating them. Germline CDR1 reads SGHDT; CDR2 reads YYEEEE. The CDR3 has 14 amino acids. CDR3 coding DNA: TGTGCCAGCAGCCTAAAGAGGGATGGAGAGACCCAGTACTTC. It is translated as CASSLKRDGETQYF.

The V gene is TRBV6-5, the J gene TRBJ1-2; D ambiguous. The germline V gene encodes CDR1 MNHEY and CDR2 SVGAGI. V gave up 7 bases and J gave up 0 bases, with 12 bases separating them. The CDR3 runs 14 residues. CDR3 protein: CASTRLGANYGYTF. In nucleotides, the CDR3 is TGTGCCAGCACCAGGTTAGGAGCTAACTATGGCTACACCTTC.

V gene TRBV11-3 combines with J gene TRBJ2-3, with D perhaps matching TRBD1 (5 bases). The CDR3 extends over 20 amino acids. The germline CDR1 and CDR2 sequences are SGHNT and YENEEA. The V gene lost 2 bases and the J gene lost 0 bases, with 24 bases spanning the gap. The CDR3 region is CASSLKEKGPSSPSTDTQYF. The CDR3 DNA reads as TGTGCCAGCAGCTTAAAGGAAAAGGGGCCCTCATCCCCTAGCACAGATACGCAGTATTTT.

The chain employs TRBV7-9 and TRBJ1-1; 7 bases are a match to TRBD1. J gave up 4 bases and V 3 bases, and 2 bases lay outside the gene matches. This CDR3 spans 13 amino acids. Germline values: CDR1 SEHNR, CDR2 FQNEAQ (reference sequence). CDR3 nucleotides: TGTGCCAGCAGCTTGACAGGGACCACTGAAGCTTTCTTT. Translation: CASSLTGTTEAFF. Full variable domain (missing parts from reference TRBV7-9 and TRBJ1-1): DTGVSQNPRHKITKRGQNVTFRCDPISEHNRLYWYRQTLGQGPEFLTYFQNEAQLEKSRLLSDRFSAERPKGSFSTLEIQRTEQGDSAMYLCASSLTGTTEAFFGQGTRLTVV.

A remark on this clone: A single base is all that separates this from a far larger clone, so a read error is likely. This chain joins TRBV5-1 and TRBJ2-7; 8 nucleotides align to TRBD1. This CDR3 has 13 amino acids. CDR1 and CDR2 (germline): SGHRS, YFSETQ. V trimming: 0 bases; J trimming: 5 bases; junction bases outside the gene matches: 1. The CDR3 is CASSLDRGDEQYF. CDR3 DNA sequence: TGCGCCAGCAGCTTGGACAGGGGGGACGAGCAGTACTTC.

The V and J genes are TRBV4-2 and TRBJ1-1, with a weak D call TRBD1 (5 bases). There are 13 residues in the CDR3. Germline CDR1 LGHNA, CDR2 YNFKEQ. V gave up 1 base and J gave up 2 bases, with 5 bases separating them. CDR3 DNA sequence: TGTGCCAGCAGCCAAGGGACAAACACTGAAGCTTTCTTT. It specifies CASSQGTNTEAFF.

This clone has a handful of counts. The CDR3 DNA is TGTGCCAGTTTGGGCCTAGCGGGCACAGATACGCAGTATTTT. It specifies CASLGLAGTDTQYF. J is TRBJ2-3 and V is TRBV19; 7 nucleotides match TRBD2. The length of the CDR3 is 14 residues. V lost 8 bases and J lost 1; bases outside the gene matches: 6. CDR1 is LNHDA, CDR2 SQIVND, per germline (reference sequence). Complete variable domain (other parts from reference TRBV19 and TRBJ2-3): DGGITQSPKYLFRKEGQNVTLSCEQNLNHDAMYWYRQDPGQGLRLIYYSQIVNDFQKGDIAEGYSVSREKKESFPLTVTSAQKNPTAFYLCASLGLAGTDTQYFGPGTRLTVL.

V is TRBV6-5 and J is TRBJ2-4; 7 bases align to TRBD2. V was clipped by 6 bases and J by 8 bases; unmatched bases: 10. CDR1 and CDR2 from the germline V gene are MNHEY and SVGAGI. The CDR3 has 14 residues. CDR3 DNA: TGTGCCAGCAGAACCGGGACGGGGGGACACATTCAGTACTTC. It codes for CASRTGTGGHIQYF.

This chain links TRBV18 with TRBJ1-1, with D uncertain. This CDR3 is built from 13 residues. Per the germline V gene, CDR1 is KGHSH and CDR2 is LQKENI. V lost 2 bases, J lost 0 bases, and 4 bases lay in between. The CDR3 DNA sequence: TGTGCCAGCTCACCAGGGCTGAACACTGAAGCTTTCTTT. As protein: CASSPGLNTEAFF.

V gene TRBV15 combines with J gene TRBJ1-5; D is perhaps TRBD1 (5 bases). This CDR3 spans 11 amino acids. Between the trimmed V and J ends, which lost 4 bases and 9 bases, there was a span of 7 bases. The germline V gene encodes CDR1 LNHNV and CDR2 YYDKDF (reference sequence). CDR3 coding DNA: TGTGCCACCAGCAATACAGGGCCCCAGCATTTT. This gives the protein CATSNTGPQHF.

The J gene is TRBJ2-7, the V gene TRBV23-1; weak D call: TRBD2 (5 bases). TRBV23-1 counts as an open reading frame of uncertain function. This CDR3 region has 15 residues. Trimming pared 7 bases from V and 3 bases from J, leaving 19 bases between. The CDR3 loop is CASNPDPPGNYEQYF. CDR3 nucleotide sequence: TGCGCCAGCAACCCGGACCCACCGGGGAACTACGAGCAGTACTTC.

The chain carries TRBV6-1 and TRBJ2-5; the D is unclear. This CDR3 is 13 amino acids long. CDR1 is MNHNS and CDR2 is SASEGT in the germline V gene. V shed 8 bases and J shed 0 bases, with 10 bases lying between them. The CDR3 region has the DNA TGTGCCAGCCTCCCAGTGAACCAAGAGACCCAGTACTTC. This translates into CASLPVNQETQYF.

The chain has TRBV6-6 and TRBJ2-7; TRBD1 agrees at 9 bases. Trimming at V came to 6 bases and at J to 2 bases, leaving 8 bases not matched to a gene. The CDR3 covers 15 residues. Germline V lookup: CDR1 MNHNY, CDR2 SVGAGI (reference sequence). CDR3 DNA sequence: TGTGCCAGCAGGTACACCGGGACAGGGACCTACGAGCAGTACTTC. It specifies CASRYTGTGTYEQYF.

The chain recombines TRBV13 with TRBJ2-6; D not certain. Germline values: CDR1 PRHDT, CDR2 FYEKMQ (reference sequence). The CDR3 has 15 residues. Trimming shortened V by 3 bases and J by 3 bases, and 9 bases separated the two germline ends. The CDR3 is CASSFRGRGANVLTF. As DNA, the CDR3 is TGTGCCAGCAGCTTCCGTGGGCGTGGGGCCAACGTCCTGACTTTC.